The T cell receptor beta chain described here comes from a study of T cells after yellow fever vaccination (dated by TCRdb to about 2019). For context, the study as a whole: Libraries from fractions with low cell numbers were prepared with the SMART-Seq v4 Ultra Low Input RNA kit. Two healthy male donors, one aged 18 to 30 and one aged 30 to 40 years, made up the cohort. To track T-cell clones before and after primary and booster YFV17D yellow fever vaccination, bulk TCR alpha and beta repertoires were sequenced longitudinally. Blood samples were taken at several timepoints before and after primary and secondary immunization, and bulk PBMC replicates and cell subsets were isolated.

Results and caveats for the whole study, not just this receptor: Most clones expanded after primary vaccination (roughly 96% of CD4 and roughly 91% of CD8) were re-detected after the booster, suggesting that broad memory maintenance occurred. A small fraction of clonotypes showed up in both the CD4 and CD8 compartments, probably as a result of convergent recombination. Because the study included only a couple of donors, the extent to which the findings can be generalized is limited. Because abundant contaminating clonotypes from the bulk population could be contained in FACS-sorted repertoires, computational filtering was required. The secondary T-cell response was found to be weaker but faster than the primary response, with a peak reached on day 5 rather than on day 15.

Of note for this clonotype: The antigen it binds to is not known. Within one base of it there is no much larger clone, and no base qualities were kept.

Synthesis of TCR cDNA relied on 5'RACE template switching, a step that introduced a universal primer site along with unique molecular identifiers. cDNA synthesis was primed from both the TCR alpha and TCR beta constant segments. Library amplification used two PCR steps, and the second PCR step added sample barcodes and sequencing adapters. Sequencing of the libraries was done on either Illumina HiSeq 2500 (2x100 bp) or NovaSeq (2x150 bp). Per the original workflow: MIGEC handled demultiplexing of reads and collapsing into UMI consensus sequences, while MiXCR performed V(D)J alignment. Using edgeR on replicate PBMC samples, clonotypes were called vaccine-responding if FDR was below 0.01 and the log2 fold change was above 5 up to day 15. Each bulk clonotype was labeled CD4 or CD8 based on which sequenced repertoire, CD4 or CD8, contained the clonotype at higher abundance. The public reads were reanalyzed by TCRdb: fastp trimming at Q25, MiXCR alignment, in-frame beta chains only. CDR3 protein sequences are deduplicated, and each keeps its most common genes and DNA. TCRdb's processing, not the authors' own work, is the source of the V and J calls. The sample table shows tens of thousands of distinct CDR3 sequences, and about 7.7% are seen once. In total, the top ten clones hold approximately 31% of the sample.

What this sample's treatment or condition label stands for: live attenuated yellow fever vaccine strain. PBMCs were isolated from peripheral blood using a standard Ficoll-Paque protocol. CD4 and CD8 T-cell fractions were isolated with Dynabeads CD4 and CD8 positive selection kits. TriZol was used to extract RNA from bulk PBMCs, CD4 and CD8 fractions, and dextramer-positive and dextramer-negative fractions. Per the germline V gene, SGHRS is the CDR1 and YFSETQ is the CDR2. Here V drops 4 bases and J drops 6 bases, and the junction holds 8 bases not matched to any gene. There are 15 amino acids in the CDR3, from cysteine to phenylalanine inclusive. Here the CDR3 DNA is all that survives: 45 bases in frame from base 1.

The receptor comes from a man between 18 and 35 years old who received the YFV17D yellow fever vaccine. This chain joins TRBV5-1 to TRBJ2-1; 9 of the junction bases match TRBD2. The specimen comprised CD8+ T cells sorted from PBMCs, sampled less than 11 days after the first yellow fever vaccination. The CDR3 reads CASSPLAGDANEQFF. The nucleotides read TGCGCCAGCAGCCCCTTAGCGGGGGACGCCAATGAGCAGTTCTTC.